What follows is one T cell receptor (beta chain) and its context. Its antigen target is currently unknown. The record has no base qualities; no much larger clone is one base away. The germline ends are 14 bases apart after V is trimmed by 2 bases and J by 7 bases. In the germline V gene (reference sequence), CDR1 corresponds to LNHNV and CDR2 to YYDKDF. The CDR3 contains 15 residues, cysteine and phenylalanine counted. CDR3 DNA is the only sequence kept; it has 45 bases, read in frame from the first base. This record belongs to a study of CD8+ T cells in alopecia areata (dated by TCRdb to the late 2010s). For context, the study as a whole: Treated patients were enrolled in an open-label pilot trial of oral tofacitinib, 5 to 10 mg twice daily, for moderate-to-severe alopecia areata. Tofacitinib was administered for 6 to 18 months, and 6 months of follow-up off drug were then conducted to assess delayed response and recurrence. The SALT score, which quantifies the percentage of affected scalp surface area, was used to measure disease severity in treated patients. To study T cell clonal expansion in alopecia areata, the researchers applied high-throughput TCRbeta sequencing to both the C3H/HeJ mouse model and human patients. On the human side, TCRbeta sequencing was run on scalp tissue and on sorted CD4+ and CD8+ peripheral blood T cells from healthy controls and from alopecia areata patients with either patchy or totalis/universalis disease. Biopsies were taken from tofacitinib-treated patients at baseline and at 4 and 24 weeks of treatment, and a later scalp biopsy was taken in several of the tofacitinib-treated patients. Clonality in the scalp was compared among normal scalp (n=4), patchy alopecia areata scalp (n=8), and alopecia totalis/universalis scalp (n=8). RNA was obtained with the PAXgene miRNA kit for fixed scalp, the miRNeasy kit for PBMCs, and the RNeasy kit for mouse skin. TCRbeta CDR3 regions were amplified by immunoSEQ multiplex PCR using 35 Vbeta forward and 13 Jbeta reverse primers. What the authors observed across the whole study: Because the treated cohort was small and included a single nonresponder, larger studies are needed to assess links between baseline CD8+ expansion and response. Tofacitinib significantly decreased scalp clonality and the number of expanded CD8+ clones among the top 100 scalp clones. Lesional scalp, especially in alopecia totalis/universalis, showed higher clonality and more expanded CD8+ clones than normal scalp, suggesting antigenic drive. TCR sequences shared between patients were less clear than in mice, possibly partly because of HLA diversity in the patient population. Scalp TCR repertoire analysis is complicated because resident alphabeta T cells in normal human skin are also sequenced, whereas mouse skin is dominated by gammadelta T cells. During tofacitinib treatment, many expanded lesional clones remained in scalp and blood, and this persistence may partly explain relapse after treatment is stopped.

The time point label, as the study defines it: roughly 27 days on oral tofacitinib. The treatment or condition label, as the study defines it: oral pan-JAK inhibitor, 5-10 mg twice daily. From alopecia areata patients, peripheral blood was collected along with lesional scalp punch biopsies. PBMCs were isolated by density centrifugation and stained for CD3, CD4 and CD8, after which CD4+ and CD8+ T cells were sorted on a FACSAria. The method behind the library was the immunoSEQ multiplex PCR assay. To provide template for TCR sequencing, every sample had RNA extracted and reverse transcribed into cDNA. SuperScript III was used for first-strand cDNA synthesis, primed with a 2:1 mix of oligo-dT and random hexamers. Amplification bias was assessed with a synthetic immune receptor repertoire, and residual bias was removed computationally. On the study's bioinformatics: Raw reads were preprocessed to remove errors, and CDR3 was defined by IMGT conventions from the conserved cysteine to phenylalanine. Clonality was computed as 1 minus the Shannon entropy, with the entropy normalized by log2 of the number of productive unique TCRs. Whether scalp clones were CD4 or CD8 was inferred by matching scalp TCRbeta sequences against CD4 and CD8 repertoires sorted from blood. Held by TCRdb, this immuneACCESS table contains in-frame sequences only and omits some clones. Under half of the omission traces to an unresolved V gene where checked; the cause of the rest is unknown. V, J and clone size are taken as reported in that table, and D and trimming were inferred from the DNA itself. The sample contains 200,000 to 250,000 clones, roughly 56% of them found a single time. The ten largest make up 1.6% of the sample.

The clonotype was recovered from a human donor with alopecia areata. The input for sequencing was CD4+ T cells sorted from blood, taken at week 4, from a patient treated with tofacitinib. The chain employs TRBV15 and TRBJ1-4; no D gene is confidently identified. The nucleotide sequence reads TGTGCCACCAGCAGAAGGACCGATACGGGTGAAAAACTGTTTTTT. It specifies CATSRRTDTGEKLFF. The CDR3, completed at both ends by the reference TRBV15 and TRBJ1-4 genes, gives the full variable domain DAMVIQNPRYQVTQFGKPVTLSCSQTLNHNVMYWYQQKSSQAPKLLFHYYDKDFNNEADTPDNFQSRRPNTSFCFLDIRSPGLGDTAMYLCATSRRTDTGEKLFFGSGTQLSVL.